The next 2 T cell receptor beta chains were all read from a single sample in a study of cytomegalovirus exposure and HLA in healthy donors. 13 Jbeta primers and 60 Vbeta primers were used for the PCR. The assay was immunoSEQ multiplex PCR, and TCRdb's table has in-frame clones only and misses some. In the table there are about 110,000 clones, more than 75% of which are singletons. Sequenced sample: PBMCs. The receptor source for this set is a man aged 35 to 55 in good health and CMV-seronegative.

In DNA, the CDR3 is TGTGCCAGCGGGGCTTCTTACAGCGCAATTGGGCAGTTCTTC. Protein sequence: CASGASYSAIGQFF. V and J are TRBV6-5 and TRBJ2-1, with a possible D match to TRBD1 (5 bases). With 8 bases removed from V and 12 bases from J, the gap between germline ends came to 23 bases. The CDR3 is made up of 14 amino acids. Germline V gene data show CDR1 as MNHEY and CDR2 as SVGAGI.

The DNA for the CDR3 is TGCACCAGCTGCCTTCTCACAGGGGCGGGAGGCAATGAGCAGTTCTTC. Translation gives CTSCLLTGAGGNEQFF. The chain employs TRBV1 and TRBJ2-1; the table's D call, TRBD2, was not checked against the DNA. TRBV1 is a recognized pseudogene. This CDR3 is built from 16 residues.